This T cell receptor (beta chain) was identified in a study of response to subunit inactivated influenza vaccine. General observations from the study: Authors proposed each seasonal influenza vaccination draws in few new T cells.

MiXCR, applied by TCRdb to the RT-PCR reads, yields one record per CDR3 protein. The sample includes around 320,000 distinct CDR3 sequences, over 20% of them seen just once. Of note for this clonotype: Its antigen remains unknown.

V was pared by 7 bases and J by 1 base, with 14 bases between. Germline V gene lookup returns CDR1 SGHAT and CDR2 FQNNGV. The CDR3 contains 14 residues. This TCR was sampled from a man in his fifties or sixties who received an inactivated influenza vaccine. The gene calls are TRBV11-2 and TRBJ2-7; a possible D gene is TRBD2 (5 bases). The specimen was PBMCs from blood, collected about 20 months after vaccination. The CDR3 DNA reads TGTGCCAGCACCCCGAGGGTGGCATCCTACGAGCAGTACTTC. As protein: CASTPRVASYEQYF.